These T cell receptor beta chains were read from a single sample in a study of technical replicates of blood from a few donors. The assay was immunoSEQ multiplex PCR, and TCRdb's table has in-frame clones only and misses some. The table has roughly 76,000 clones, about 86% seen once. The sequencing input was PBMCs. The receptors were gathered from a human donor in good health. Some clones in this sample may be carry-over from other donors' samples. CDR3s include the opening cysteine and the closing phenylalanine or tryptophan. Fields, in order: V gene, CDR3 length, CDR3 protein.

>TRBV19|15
CASSRTGDSNQPQHF
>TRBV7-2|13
CASSVGQGYGYTF
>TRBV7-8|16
CASSPARVSGNTEAFF
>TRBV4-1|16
CASSQAGTSVYNEQFF
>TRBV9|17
CASSAPTGSFMNTEAFF
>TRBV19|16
CASSTQNLGGANVLTF
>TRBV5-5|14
CASSFGLDNSPLHF
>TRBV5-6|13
CASSDRPTGELFF
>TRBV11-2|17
CASSLDGLAANTDTQYF
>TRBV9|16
CASSTPVSGEQETQYF
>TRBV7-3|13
CASAEGLGDTQYF
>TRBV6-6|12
CASSDRNQPQHF
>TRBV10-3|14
CATAAGGSYNEQFF
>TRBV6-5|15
CASSKRLAGLYEQYF
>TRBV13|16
CASSQEGSIEGTEAFF
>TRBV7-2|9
CATNNEQFF
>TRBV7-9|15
CASSPGVLTNYGYTF
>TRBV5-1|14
CASSLGTGDQPQHF
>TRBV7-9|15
CASSLLAGGGDTQYF
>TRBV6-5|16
CASSYSTLATNEKLFF
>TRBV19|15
CASSSSASGRAREYF
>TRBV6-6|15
CASTGGTSGTNEQFF
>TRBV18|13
CASSPSSQETQYF
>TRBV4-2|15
CASSPRTGSTNEQFF